This TCR beta chain derives from a study of cytomegalovirus exposure and HLA in healthy donors (dated by TCRdb to between 2016 and 2019). General notes on the study: An earlier analysis of approximately 590 of the donors reported 250 to 300 Gb of sequence data and 117 million unique TCR beta sequences from roughly 180 million T cells. An early release that covered about 640 HLA-typed donors contained approximately 300 gigabases of sequencing data and some 87 million unique TCR sequences. Among the roughly 410 genotyped donors, about 83% belonged to the genetic ancestry cluster associated with self-reported Caucasian donors. The study was designed to test whether signatures of past pathogen exposure could be identified by cataloging public T cell receptors. The study profiled the T cell repertoires of hundreds of subjects by immunosequencing and related them to cytomegalovirus serostatus. Along with the roughly 670-subject first cohort, a separate validation cohort of over a hundred different subjects was used. The study combined high-throughput TCR immunosequencing, statistical association of individual TCRs with disease status, and machine learning to predict cytomegalovirus infection status. To study patterns of TCR occurrence, a later analysis re-analyzed previously published TCR beta repertoires from 650 to 750 donors and added high-resolution HLA genotyping. The later analysis used no new phenotypic data to find candidate immune exposures, relying instead on TCR beta sequences and their occurrence across donors. In an earlier analysis of roughly 600 of the donors, high-throughput TCR beta sequencing was used to judge whether each TCR beta V gene segment behaved as functional or pseudogenic. Donor age, sex, ethnicity and CMV serostatus were compiled alongside the repertoire data. In a later genetic analysis, genome-wide SNP genotypes for about 55% of the roughly 670 donors were used, and that subset was treated as a discovery cohort. Every repertoire in the discovery cohort had been generated on one and the same sequencing platform. Class I and class II HLA loci were covered by the typing at four-digit resolution. The number of typed donors differed by locus: roughly 620-640 for A, B, C, DRB1 and DQB1; approximately 520 for DQA1; 606 for DPA1; and around 490 for DPB1. Five DR-DQ haplotypes were treated as single units for association and clustering because of strong linkage in the cohort. Among about 400 genotyped donors of the cohort, an average of roughly 230,000 unique TCR beta nucleotide sequences was sequenced per donor, of which approximately 18% were non-productive. The investigation overall reported the following: Linkage disequilibrium might explain the correlated functional status among segregating V segments, but an unknown experimental factor could not be excluded. The classifier was reported to diagnose cytomegalovirus status with high specificity and sensitivity in both the original and validation cohorts. Most TCR sequences were seen in very few donors, while some public TCRs were found in many individuals. According to a later analysis, parvovirus B19, influenza, CMV and Epstein-Barr virus appeared linked to several top co-occurrence clusters. A later genetic analysis reported fewer N-insertions in productive TCRs among donors in an Asian-associated ancestry cluster than the approximately 670-donor mean. In this cohort, only TCR beta chains were sequenced, and detectable features were limited by the absence of alpha or paired-chain data. Some IMGT-functional V segments, including TRBV6-2 and TRBV6-3, could not be told apart with the 87-base-pair reads, so those segments were excluded. In a later genetic analysis, a missense DCLRE1C variant was associated with V-gene and J-gene trimming of TCR beta chains, and the association was replicated in an independent cohort. Sequencing depth was assumed to be roughly uniform across donors in the presence/absence analyses, though that assumption may not hold. At a false discovery rate of 0.05, a later analysis linked about 16,000 TCR beta sequences to specific HLA alleles. Assigning TCR associations to individual alleles was difficult when HLA alleles, especially DR and DQ, strongly co-occurred. The study gave a list of over 150 TCR beta chains associated with cytomegalovirus. Fewer than 20 rarely observed V segments, including chromosome 9 orphons, were excluded from the earlier analysis of approximately 500 of the donors because counts were too low. In a later analysis, HLA-associated TCR beta chains were found to be more clonally expanded and to have lower generation probabilities than equally common non-associated chains. Because HLA typing was missing for some donors at each locus, association tests included only the typed subset. The authors suggested that the approach could potentially be extended to other disease states and immunological phenotypes. For the cohort, immune exposure information was limited to CMV serostatus. Three of the identified cytomegalovirus-associated TCR beta chains were confirmed in vitro to be specific for cytomegalovirus antigens. In a later analysis, TCR association rates were found to vary across HLA loci, with the most associated TCRs seen for DRB1 alleles and the fewest for HLA-C alleles. A cluster of highly shared sequence variants was judged likely to be a technical artifact of the sequencing pipeline. An earlier analysis of approximately 530 of the donors showed that most TCR beta V segments appeared in productive rearrangements either about 87% or about 30% of the time, which broadly matched IMGT annotations. A further reported finding was that TCR beta sequences accurately predicted the HLA-A and HLA-B alleles for most subjects in the first cohort. In a later analysis, most CMV-associated TCR beta chains were found to appear HLA-restricted, with HLA associations seemingly driven largely by CMV exposure.

A note on this clone: Its antigen is unknown. Base qualities are not at hand, and no much larger clone is one base apart.

The cohort consisted of 666 healthy bone marrow donors. Cohort members were all nominally healthy when sampled, although unrecorded immune exposures were likely present. The donor tested CMV seropositive and was one of the 289 seropositive cohort members. A peripheral blood sample was provided by each donor, and peripheral blood mononuclear cells were used for TCR beta sequencing. Genomic DNA was extracted from the blood cell samples with the Qiagen DNeasy Blood Extraction Kit. There are 12 amino acids in the CDR3, from cysteine to phenylalanine inclusive. Just CDR3 DNA is preserved here, 36 bases in frame from base 1. From a lookup of the germline V gene, CDR1 and CDR2 are SGDLS and YYNGEE. V is shortened by 4 bases, J by 5 bases, and the region joining them spans 8 bases. The library was prepared using the immunoSEQ multiplex PCR assay. For the multiplex PCR, a mixture combining 60 forward primers for TCR Vbeta segments and 13 reverse primers for TCR Jbeta segments was used. The CDR3 region of rearranged TCR beta genes was amplified from genomic DNA by a multiplex PCR assay. Amplified TCR beta libraries were sequenced as 87-base-pair reads on the Illumina HiSeq System. In the original analysis: A later analysis tallied around 82 million unique TCR beta chains across the 666 repertoires, and approximately 12 million of those chains were shared by two or more donors. A nearest-neighbor algorithm error-corrected the raw reads and collapsed the reads into unique sequences, merging closely related sequences to remove PCR and sequencing errors. Alignment of CDR3 sequences to IMGT reference sequences was used to assign V, D and J gene segments. For a sequence to be retained, at least a six-nucleotide match to both a V gene segment and a J gene segment was required. Rearrangements were called productive when the CDR3 lacked stop codons and stayed in frame with V and J; all others were non-productive. CDR3 was defined according to IMGT convention as the region running from the second conserved V-encoded cysteine to the conserved J-encoded phenylalanine. The earlier analysis of approximately 500 of the donors excluded sequences that lacked an unambiguous match to a single V gene segment. In an earlier analysis of some 590 of the donors, V segments were called functional above 56.7% productive rearrangements and were called segregating when the between-donor standard deviation exceeded 5%. A statistical classification framework was built for diagnosing cytomegalovirus status from the catalog of TCR beta chain sequences. In a later analysis, V and J genes were assigned by comparing TCR nucleotide sequences against IMGT/GENE-DB human TR gene sequences. The TCRdist pipeline was used in a later analysis to assign CDR3 sequences and most-parsimonious VDJ recombination scenarios. In a later analysis, each TCR beta chain was defined by its CDR3 amino acid sequence together with its V-gene family, and reads lacking a unique V-gene family were excluded. A later analysis removed over 500 highly shared, low-generation-probability nucleotide sequences to deal with suspected cross-contamination and a sequencing artifact. A later analysis calculated a clonal expansion index for each public chain from normalized within-repertoire ranks of inferred template counts. In a later analysis, generation probabilities were computed with a VDJ recombination model fitted to out-of-frame rearrangements, and the resulting probabilities were checked against IGoR. In a later analysis, hypergeometric tests were used to score TCR-TCR, TCR-HLA and TCR-CMV co-occurrence, with a repertoire-size bias correction applied to TCR pairs. In a later analysis, false discovery rates were estimated by permuting HLA or CMV assignments 20 times. In a later analysis, co-occurring TCRs were grouped using DBSCAN, with TCRdist sequence similarity added in when clustering inside HLA-allele-positive subsets. For co-occurrence clustering, repertoires with fewer than 30,000 or more than 120,000 public chains were excluded, along with roughly 5 repertoires with anomalous nucleotide sharing. Not all clones reach the TCRdb copy of this immuneACCESS table, which keeps in-frame sequences only. Checked studies attribute under half of the gap to unresolved V genes and leave the rest unexplained. That table furnishes V, J and clone size, whereas the DNA furnished D and trimming. Here the sample has approximately 200,000 clones; around 79% occur a single time. Approximately 1.5% of the sample is in the top ten clones.

Rearrangement joined TRBV9 to TRBJ2-3, with TRBD1 as a weak D call on 5 bases. The specimen was PBMCs. This receptor was obtained from a girl aged 5 to 17 in good health and CMV-seropositive. The sequence in DNA is TGTGCCAGCAGCATAGGACAAGATACGCAGTATTTT. This gives the protein CASSIGQDTQYF.